A selection of T cell receptor beta chains follows, all from one sample in a study of blood T cell repertoires in COVID-19. Assay used: immunoSEQ multiplex PCR; TCRdb lists only in-frame clones, some missing. The sample gives over 150,000 clones, more than 65% of which show up once; roughly a tenth is in the top ten. Specimen: peripheral blood. All receptors come from a man aged 70 or older with active or convalescent COVID-19. Each CDR3 is given with its conserved first and last residue. The order of the fields is clone size, V gene, J gene, D gene, CDR3 protein, CDR3 DNA. The D gene is left open where the match is weak. Only part of the rows carry a size: once, few, many, or a class if the clone is expanded.

NA	TRBV7-2	TRBJ1-1	TRBD1	CASSLVGTANTEAFF	TGTGCCAGCAGCTTAGTTGGGACAGCAAACACTGAAGCTTTCTTT
NA	TRBV18	TRBJ2-6	NA	CASSPPTGSSGANVLTF	TGTGCCAGCTCACCACCGACAGGAAGCTCTGGGGCCAACGTCCTGACTTTC
NA	TRBV7-2	TRBJ2-5	NA	CASSFRSGETQYF	TGTGCCAGCAGCTTTAGGTCAGGAGAGACCCAGTACTTC
NA	TRBV7-6	TRBJ1-3	NA	CASSLGARGYGNTIYF	TGTGCCAGCAGCTTAGGGGCCAGGGGCTATGGAAACACCATATATTTT
NA	TRBV19	TRBJ2-3	TRBD2	CGAGGSYTQYF	TGCGGAGCGGGAGGATCCTATACGCAGTATTTT
NA	TRBV7-8	TRBJ2-7	NA	CASSTDSTEQYF	TGTGCCAGCAGCACGGACAGTACCGAGCAGTACTTC
NA	TRBV6-1	TRBJ1-2	NA	CASSDGNNYGYTF	TGTGCCAGCAGTGACGGTAACAACTATGGCTACACCTTC
NA	TRBV19	TRBJ2-1	TRBD2	CASSALAGGPLDEQFF	TGTGCCAGTAGTGCTTTAGCGGGAGGGCCTTTAGATGAGCAGTTCTTC
NA	TRBV19	TRBJ1-2	TRBD1	CASSALTRDRGQGYTF	TGTGCCAGTAGTGCCCTTACCCGGGACAGGGGGCAAGGCTACACCTTC
NA	TRBV6-5	TRBJ1-2	TRBD1	CASSYSLTGGVYGYTF	TGTGCCAGCAGTTACTCTTTGACAGGGGGCGTCTATGGCTACACCTTC
many	TRBV28	TRBJ1-2	TRBD1	CASMTGQSRNYGYTF	TGTGCCAGCATGACGGGACAGTCGAGGAACTATGGCTACACCTTC
few	TRBV7-9	TRBJ1-1	NA	CASSLSRANTEAFF	TGTGCCAGCAGCTTAAGCCGAGCGAACACTGAAGCTTTCTTT
NA	TRBV9	TRBJ1-3	NA	CASSVSGQSGNTIYF	TGTGCCAGCAGCGTATCCGGACAGTCTGGAAACACCATATATTTT
NA	TRBV7-9	TRBJ1-2	NA	CASSPEGNRGYTF	TGTGCCAGCAGCCCAGAGGGAAATCGGGGCTACACCTTC
NA	TRBV9	TRBJ2-6	TRBD1	CASSPRQGRSGANVLTF	TGTGCCAGCAGCCCCCGACAGGGCCGCTCTGGGGCCAACGTCCTGACTTTC
NA	TRBV28	TRBJ2-4	NA	CASSYVVGWRVKNIQYF	TGTGCCAGCAGTTATGTCGTAGGATGGAGGGTCAAAAACATTCAGTACTTC
NA	TRBV14	TRBJ1-2	NA	CASSQVAGTNYGYTF	TGTGCCAGCAGCCAAGTGGCGGGTACTAACTATGGCTACACCTTC
NA	TRBV3-1/TRBV3-2	TRBJ1-2	NA	CASSPRQALGGYGYTF	TGTGCCAGCAGCCCTCGACAGGCCTTAGGCGGTTATGGCTACACCTTC
NA	TRBV5-1	TRBJ2-1	TRBD1	CASSLVQGSYNEQFF	TGCGCCAGCAGCTTGGTACAGGGGTCCTACAATGAGCAGTTCTTC
NA	TRBV9	TRBJ2-1	TRBD1	CASSVGSGTGGRNEQFF	TGTGCCAGCAGCGTAGGATCCGGGACAGGGGGAAGGAATGAGCAGTTCTTC
NA	TRBV11-2	TRBJ2-1	TRBD2	CASSPGLAGGNEQFF	TGTGCCAGCAGCCCCGGACTAGCGGGAGGGAATGAGCAGTTCTTC
NA	TRBV7-2	TRBJ1-1	NA	CASSTDSDTEAFF	TGTGCCAGCAGCACGGACAGCGACACTGAAGCTTTCTTT